Reported below is one TCR beta chain. Its antigen remains unidentified. Primers for the PCR totalled 60 Vbeta and 13 Jbeta. The method was immunoSEQ multiplex PCR; TCRdb's version includes in-frame clones alone and lacks a portion of them. The sample carries 100,000 to 120,000 clones, around 85% recorded once. The V gene end was trimmed by 6 bases and the J gene end by 7 bases; junction bases not matched to a gene: 0. The germline gives CDR1 SNHLY, CDR2 FYNNEI. The CDR3 is 10 amino acids. The sample is drawn from a study of cytomegalovirus exposure and HLA in healthy donors. Study results and limitations: TCR beta V- and J-gene trimming was later associated with a missense DCLRE1C variant. Sequencing had likely introduced a cluster of highly shared sequence variants as an artifact.

This sequence originates from a man younger than 45 in good health and CMV-seropositive. The chain uses TRBV2 and TRBJ2-7, with 7 bases fitting TRBD2. Material for sequencing was PBMCs. DNA for the CDR3: TGTGCCAGCAGGGGGGGGGAGCAGTACTTC. This encodes CASRGGEQYF. The entire variable domain, with the rest obtained from reference TRBV2 and TRBJ2-7, is as follows: EPEVTQTPSHQVTQMGQEVILRCVPISNHLYFYWYRQILGQKVEFLVSFYNNEISEKSEIFDDQFSVERPDGSNFTLKIRSTKLEDSAMYFCASRGGEQYFGPGTRLTVT.